The 20 T cell receptor beta chains listed next were all sequenced from one sample in a study of blood T cell repertoires in COVID-19. TCRdb keeps only in-frame clones here, not all; method: immunoSEQ multiplex PCR. Among roughly 290,000 clones listed, approximately 83% were seen once. The sample consisted of peripheral blood. These receptors were collected from a person aged 65 to 85 with COVID-19, enrolled during active disease.

This rearrangement joins TRBV7-3 to TRBJ2-1; 7 positions agree with TRBD2. The CDR3 consists of 17 residues. CDR1 is SGHTA, CDR2 FQGTGA, per germline. V gave up 5 bases and J gave up 5 bases; unmatched junction bases: 15. CDR3 sequence (DNA): TGTGCCAGCAGCCCTGATTATAGGCTAGCGGCAAACAATGAGCAGTTCTTC. It specifies CASSPDYRLAANNEQFF.

The CDR3 DNA reads as TGTGCCAGCAGTTTCATCGCGGGAGCAAGCAATGAGCAGTTCTTC. This codes for CASSFIAGASNEQFF. The V call is TRBV28, the J call TRBJ2-1, with 7 bases matching TRBD2. The J segment lost 6 bases and the V segment lost 3 bases, leaving 8 bases of the junction unmatched. CDR3 length: 15 amino acids. Germline lookup yields CDR1 MDHEN and CDR2 SYDVKM.

This chain connects TRBV24-1 to TRBJ2-3; 11 nucleotides match TRBD2. This CDR3 spans 16 amino acids. J lost 6 bases, V lost 7 bases, and 11 bases had no gene match. Per the germline V gene, CDR1 is KGHDR and CDR2 is SFDVKD. Here the CDR3 DNA reads TGTGCCACCAGGGGCGGGACTAGCGGTTTCTCCGATACGCAGTATTTT. This sequence encodes CATRGGTSGFSDTQYF.

The gene calls are TRBV27 and TRBJ1-6, with a weak D call TRBD1 (6 bases). Trimming shortened V by 1 base and J by 8 bases, and 15 bases separated the two germline ends. Germline CDR1 and CDR2: MNHEY and SMNVEV (reference sequence). The CDR3 is made up of 16 amino acids. CDR3 coding DNA: TGTGCCAGCAGTTTATATGGGGGCGTAAGGGATTCACCCCTCCACTTT. It encodes CASSLYGGVRDSPLHF.

In this sample, this clone turned up a few times. The chain is built from TRBV7-9 and TRBJ1-2; the D is unclear. In germline, CDR1 is SEHNR, CDR2 FQNEAQ (reference sequence). The CDR3 spans 13 residues. V lost 1 base and J 8 bases, leaving 11 bases between the germline ends. This CDR3 is CASSLGQEGGYTF. The CDR3 DNA is TGTGCCAGCAGCTTAGGCCAGGAAGGCGGCTACACCTTC.

The chain is built from TRBV6-5 and TRBJ1-2; TRBD1 is a possible D gene (5 bases). CDR1 and CDR2 (germline): MNHEY, SVGAGI. Trimming removed 6 bases at V and 8 bases at J, with 16 bases between. CDR3 size: 13 residues. CDR3 amino acids: CASRGRGQWGYTF. In nucleotides, the CDR3 is TGTGCCAGCAGGGGGCGAGGCCAGTGGGGCTACACCTTC.

The chain joins TRBV4-3 to TRBJ2-2; D is unresolved. The CDR3 contains 15 residues. Per germline, CDR1 LGHNA and CDR2 YSLEER. Trimming pared 0 bases from V and 4 bases from J, leaving 9 bases between. The CDR3 protein is CASSQDGGFTGELFF. The DNA for the CDR3 is TGCGCCAGCAGCCAAGATGGCGGATTCACCGGGGAGCTGTTTTTT.

This chain uses TRBV24-1 with TRBJ2-7; possible D gene TRBD2, 5 bases. CDR1 is KGHDR, CDR2 SFDVKD, per germline. The length of the CDR3 is 14 residues. Trimming took off 7 bases at V and 3 bases at J, with 15 bases between the two ends. The CDR3 nucleotides read TGTGCCACCAGCAGAAGCGGCTTAGGCTACGAGCAGTACTTC. It codes for CATSRSGLGYEQYF.

The V gene is TRBV15, the J gene TRBJ1-1; no clear D. CDR3 length: 15 amino acids. V gave up 0 bases and J gave up 3 bases, with 11 bases separating them. The germline V gene has CDR1 LNHNV and CDR2 YYDKDF (reference sequence). This chain's CDR3 is CATSRDNGGDTEAFF. CDR3 sequence (DNA): TGTGCCACCAGCAGAGATAACGGAGGAGACACTGAAGCTTTCTTT.

This clone has a single count. The chain recombines TRBV7-9 with TRBJ2-1, with 11 bases matching TRBD2. CDR1 is SEHNR, CDR2 FQNEAQ, per germline (reference sequence). This CDR3 contains 15 residues. V lost 0 bases and J lost 7; bases outside the gene matches: 2. The CDR3 DNA follows: TGTGCCAGCAGCTTAGCGACTAGCGGGGTTAATGAGCAGTTCTTC. As protein: CASSLATSGVNEQFF.

The chain recombines TRBV21-1 with TRBJ1-6; the table assigns TRBD1, which was not confirmed against the DNA. TRBV21-1 is given as a pseudogene. The CDR3 runs to 16 residues. The CDR3 DNA sequence: TGTGCCAGCAGCAAAGGGAAAGGGGTTGAAAGGTCACCCCTCCACTTT. Encoded protein: CASSKGKGVERSPLHF.

V and J are TRBV5-1 and TRBJ2-1; tentative D call: TRBD2 (5 bases). The germline gives CDR1 SGHRS, CDR2 YFSETQ. CDR3 length: 16 amino acids. Trimming took off 7 bases at V and 0 bases at J, with 17 bases between the two ends. CDR3 protein: CASSPRRTSSYNEQFF. DNA for the CDR3: TGCGCCAGCTCTCCCAGGAGGACCAGCTCCTACAATGAGCAGTTCTTC.

The J gene is TRBJ1-1, the V gene TRBV5-6, with D maybe TRBD1 (6 bases). V lost 4 bases and J 4 bases, leaving 14 bases between the germline ends. The CDR3 spans 14 residues. Germline CDR1 and CDR2: SGHDT and YYEEEE. This chain's CDR3 is CASSDPQGSTEAFF. CDR3 bases: TGTGCCAGCAGCGACCCACAGGGCTCCACTGAAGCTTTCTTT.

J is TRBJ2-5 and V is TRBV5-4; D is uncertain. The CDR3 totals 12 residues. Trimming shortened V by 0 bases and J by 5 bases, and 5 bases separated the two germline ends. The germline V gene encodes CDR1 SGHNT and CDR2 YYREEE (reference sequence). The CDR3 DNA follows: TGTGCCAGCAGCTTGGGAGTTGAGACCCAGTACTTC. It yields the protein CASSLGVETQYF.

This chain uses TRBV30 with TRBJ1-5; 8 bases match TRBD1. Losses at the gene ends were 3 bases for V and 10 bases for J; bases not matched to a gene: 17. CDR1 is GTSNPN, CDR2 SVGIG, per germline (reference sequence). This CDR3 has 16 residues. For the CDR3, the DNA is TGTGCCTGGAGGGAAACCGGGACAGGCATAAGGGGACCCCAGCATTTT. The encoded protein is CAWRETGTGIRGPQHF.

The chain couples TRBV7-2 to TRBJ2-5, with 8 bases matching TRBD2. Trimming removed 5 bases from V and 5 bases from J; junction bases left unmatched: 7. CDR3 length: 14 residues. CDR1 and CDR2 (germline): SGHTA, FQGNSA. The CDR3 protein is CASSPGGGWETQYF. CDR3 in DNA: TGTGCCAGCAGCCCGGGGGGGGGCTGGGAGACCCAGTACTTC.

The chain joins TRBV11-3 to TRBJ1-5; D unresolved. Trimming stripped 2 bases from V and 0 bases from J, with 14 bases between. The CDR3 contains 17 residues. Germline loops: CDR1 SGHNT, CDR2 YENEEA. CDR3 sequence reads: CASSLKTSGYSNQPQHF. The DNA of the CDR3 is TGTGCCAGCAGCTTAAAGACCTCAGGTTATAGCAATCAGCCCCAGCATTTT.

The V gene is TRBV28, the J gene TRBJ2-5, with 8 bases that match TRBD2. Looked up from germline, CDR1 is MDHEN and CDR2 is SYDVKM. The CDR3 is 17 amino acids. V gave up 3 bases and J gave up 2 bases; unmatched junction bases: 11. In DNA, the CDR3 is TGTGCCAGCAGTTTCGCCGGGGGGGCCCGGGATCAAGAGACCCAGTACTTC. Translated: CASSFAGGARDQETQYF.

V and J are TRBV19 and TRBJ1-4; D is possibly TRBD1 (5 bases). V lost 5 bases and J lost 2, with 12 bases in between. The CDR3 contains 15 residues. CDR1 and CDR2 (germline): LNHDA, SQIVND (reference sequence). The CDR3 here is CASSSGGSTNEKLFF. The CDR3, as DNA: TGTGCCAGTAGTTCGGGGGGATCTACTAATGAAAAACTGTTTTTT.

The rearrangement joins TRBV30 to TRBJ2-1; 9 bases fit TRBD1. V lost 7 bases, J lost 9 bases, and 13 bases stayed unmatched. From germline, CDR1 is GTSNPN and CDR2 SVGIG (reference sequence). There are 14 residues in the CDR3. CDR3 in amino acids: CAFGQGMSGGEQFF. CDR3 bases: TGTGCCTTCGGACAGGGGATGAGCGGTGGTGAGCAGTTCTTC.